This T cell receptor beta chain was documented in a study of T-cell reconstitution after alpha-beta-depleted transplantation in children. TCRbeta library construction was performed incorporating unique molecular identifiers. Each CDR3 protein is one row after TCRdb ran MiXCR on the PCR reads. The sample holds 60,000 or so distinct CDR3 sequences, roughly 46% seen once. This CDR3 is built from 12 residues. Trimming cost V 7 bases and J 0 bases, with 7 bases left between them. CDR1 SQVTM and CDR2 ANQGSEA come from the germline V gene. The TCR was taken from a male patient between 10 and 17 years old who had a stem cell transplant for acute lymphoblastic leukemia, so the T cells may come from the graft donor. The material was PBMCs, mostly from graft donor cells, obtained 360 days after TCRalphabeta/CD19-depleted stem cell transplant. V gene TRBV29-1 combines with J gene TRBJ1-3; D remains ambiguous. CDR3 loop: CSAVGSGNTIYF. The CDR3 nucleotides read TGCAGCGCCGTCGGCTCTGGAAACACCATATATTTT.